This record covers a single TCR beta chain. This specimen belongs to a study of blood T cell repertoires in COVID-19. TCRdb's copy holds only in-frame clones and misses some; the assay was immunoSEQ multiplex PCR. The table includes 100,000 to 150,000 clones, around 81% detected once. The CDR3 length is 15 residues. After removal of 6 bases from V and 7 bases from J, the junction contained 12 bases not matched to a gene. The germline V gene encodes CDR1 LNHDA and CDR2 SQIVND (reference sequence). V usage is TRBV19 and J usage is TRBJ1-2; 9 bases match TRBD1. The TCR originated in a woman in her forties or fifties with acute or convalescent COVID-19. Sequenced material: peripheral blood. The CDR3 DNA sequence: TGTGCCAGTAGCCCCCTGGGGGACAGGGTTTCTGGCTACACCTTC. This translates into CASSPLGDRVSGYTF. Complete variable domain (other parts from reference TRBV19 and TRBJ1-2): DGGITQSPKYLFRKEGQNVTLSCEQNLNHDAMYWYRQDPGQGLRLIYYSQIVNDFQKGDIAEGYSVSREKKESFPLTVTSAQKNPTAFYLCASSPLGDRVSGYTFGSGTRLTVV.